This T cell receptor beta chain was profiled in a study of cytomegalovirus exposure and HLA in healthy donors (dated by TCRdb to 2016 to 2017). As for the study more broadly: An earlier analysis of 587 of the donors reported 276 Gb of sequence data and approximately 120 million unique TCR beta sequences obtained from about 179 million T cells. HLA typing covered class I and class II loci at four-digit resolution. An early release that covered about 600 HLA-typed donors contained approximately 300 gigabases of sequencing data and some 87 million unique TCR sequences. A later genetic analysis used genome-wide SNP genotypes for about 55% of the 666 donors, treating that subset as a discovery cohort. Of the approximately 400 genotyped donors, about 80% fell in the genetic ancestry cluster associated with self-reported Caucasian donors. Because of strong linkage in the cohort, roughly five DR-DQ haplotypes were treated as single units for association and clustering. Among approximately 370 genotyped donors of the cohort, an average of around 250,000 unique TCR beta nucleotide sequences was sequenced per donor, of which 15% to 20% were non-productive. The number of typed donors differed by locus: about 620-640 for A, B, C, DRB1 and DQB1; 500 to 550 for DQA1; about 600 for DPA1; and about 470 for DPB1. All discovery cohort repertoires had been generated on a single sequencing platform. The T cell repertoires of under 700 subjects were profiled by immunosequencing and related to cytomegalovirus serostatus. In a later analysis, previously published TCR beta repertoires from 500 to 750 donors were re-analyzed and high-resolution HLA genotyping was added so that TCR occurrence patterns could be studied. Donor age, sex, ethnicity and CMV serostatus were compiled together with the repertoire data. Rather than using new phenotypic data, the later analysis identified candidate immune exposures from TCR beta sequences and from how often those sequences occurred across donors. To predict cytomegalovirus infection status, the study brought together high-throughput TCR immunosequencing, statistical association of individual TCRs with disease status, and machine learning. In an earlier analysis of several hundred of the donors, high-throughput TCR beta sequencing was used to judge whether each TCR beta V gene segment behaved as functional or pseudogenic. The study aimed to test whether cataloging public T cell receptors could reveal signatures of past pathogen exposure. In addition to the first cohort of approximately 650 subjects, a separate validation cohort of 120 different subjects was used. The research as a whole found: The presence/absence analyses assumed that sequencing depth was roughly uniform across donors, and that assumption may not be true. In a later analysis, TCR association rates were found to vary across HLA loci, with the most associated TCRs seen for DRB1 alleles and the fewest for HLA-C alleles. Some IMGT-functional V segments, including TRBV6-2 and TRBV6-3, could not be told apart with the 87-base-pair reads, so those segments were excluded. Correlated functional status among segregating V segments might reflect linkage disequilibrium, but an unknown experimental factor could not be ruled out. An association between a missense DCLRE1C variant and V-gene and J-gene trimming of TCR beta chains was found in a later genetic analysis and replicated in an independent cohort. According to a later analysis, most CMV-associated TCR beta chains appeared to be HLA-restricted, and the HLA associations seemed to be driven largely by CMV exposure. Because some donors lacked HLA typing at each locus, the association tests relied only on the typed subset. A later analysis reported that several top co-occurrence clusters appeared linked to parvovirus B19, influenza, CMV and Epstein-Barr virus. Compared with equally common non-associated chains, HLA-associated TCR beta chains in a later analysis were more clonally expanded and had lower generation probabilities. In a later analysis, more than 15,000 TCR beta sequences were associated with specific HLA alleles at a false discovery rate of 0.05. Most TCR sequences were seen in very few donors, while some public TCRs were found in many individuals. The authors suggested that the approach could potentially be generalized to other disease states and immunological phenotypes. Because counts were too low, 15 or so rarely observed V segments, including chromosome 9 orphons, were excluded from the earlier analysis of 587 of the donors. In this cohort, only TCR beta chains were sequenced, and detectable features were limited by the absence of alpha or paired-chain data. According to a later genetic analysis, donors in an Asian-associated ancestry cluster had fewer N-insertions in productive TCRs than the approximately 700-donor mean. When HLA alleles, especially DR and DQ, strongly co-occurred, TCR associations were difficult to assign to individual alleles. A group of highly shared sequence variants was considered likely to be a technical artifact of the sequencing pipeline. For the cohort, immune exposure information was limited to CMV serostatus. In an earlier analysis of 587 of the donors, most TCR beta V segments appeared in productive rearrangements about 87% or about 30% of the time, broadly matching IMGT annotations. In the study, approximately 150 TCR beta chains were listed as associated with cytomegalovirus. Cytomegalovirus status was reported to be diagnosed by the classifier with high specificity and sensitivity in both the original and validation cohorts. A few of the identified cytomegalovirus-associated TCR beta chains were confirmed in vitro to be specific for cytomegalovirus antigens. A further reported finding was that TCR beta sequences accurately predicted the HLA-A and HLA-B alleles for most subjects in the first cohort.

Libraries were built with the immunoSEQ multiplex PCR assay. A mixture of 60 forward primers for TCR Vbeta segments and 13 reverse primers for TCR Jbeta segments was used in the multiplex PCR. The CDR3 region of rearranged TCR beta genes was amplified from genomic DNA by a multiplex PCR assay. The Illumina HiSeq System was used to sequence the amplified TCR beta libraries as 87-base-pair reads. The published analysis was carried out like this. A later analysis tallied tens of millions of unique TCR beta chains across the 550 to 850 repertoires, and some 10 million of those chains were shared by two or more donors. To remove PCR and sequencing errors, raw reads were error-corrected and collapsed into unique sequences using a nearest-neighbor algorithm that merged closely related sequences. CDR3 sequences were aligned to IMGT reference sequences to assign V, D and J gene segments. For a sequence to be retained, at least a six-nucleotide match to both a V gene segment and a J gene segment was required. A rearrangement was called productive if the CDR3 had no stop codons and remained in frame with V and J, and every other rearrangement was called non-productive. CDR3 was defined by IMGT convention, running from the second conserved V-encoded cysteine to the conserved J-encoded phenylalanine. The earlier analysis of 450 to 750 of the donors excluded any sequence lacking an unambiguous match to a single V gene segment. An earlier analysis of a few hundred of the donors called V segments functional above 56.7% productive rearrangements and segregating when the between-donor standard deviation exceeded 5%. A statistical classification framework was built to diagnose cytomegalovirus status from the catalog of TCR beta chain sequences. In a later analysis, TCR nucleotide sequences were compared against IMGT/GENE-DB human TR gene sequences so that V and J genes could be assigned. In a later analysis, CDR3 sequences and most-parsimonious VDJ recombination scenarios were assigned using the TCRdist pipeline. In a later analysis, every TCR beta chain was defined by the combination of its CDR3 amino acid sequence and its V-gene family, and reads without a unique V-gene family were dropped. In a later analysis, 500 to 700 highly shared, low-generation-probability nucleotide sequences were removed to address suspected cross-contamination and a sequencing artifact. A later analysis calculated a clonal expansion index for each public chain from normalized within-repertoire ranks of inferred template counts. A later analysis computed generation probabilities with a VDJ recombination model fitted to out-of-frame rearrangements, and checked the results against IGoR. In a later analysis, hypergeometric tests were used to score TCR-TCR, TCR-HLA and TCR-CMV co-occurrence, with a repertoire-size bias correction applied to TCR pairs. False discovery rates were estimated in a later analysis by permuting HLA or CMV assignments 20 times. In a later analysis, co-occurring TCRs were grouped using DBSCAN, and TCRdist sequence similarity was added for clustering within HLA-allele-positive subsets. For co-occurrence clustering, repertoires with fewer than 30,000 or more than 120,000 public chains were excluded, along with five repertoires with anomalous nucleotide sharing. This is the immuneACCESS table as TCRdb keeps it, with only in-frame sequences that have V and J called. A part of the clones is gone; compared with another copy, unresolved V genes explain less than half, and the rest is unexplained. For V, J and clone size, that table is used; D and trimming come from the DNA. This sample holds fewer than 250,000 clones; over 80% were observed only once. The leading ten clones occupy roughly 6% of the sample.

The cohort comprised hundreds of healthy bone marrow donors. At the time of sampling, every cohort member was nominally healthy, though immune exposures that went unrecorded were likely present. The donor tested CMV seropositive, placing the donor among the roughly 300 seropositive members of the cohort. Every donor gave a peripheral blood sample, and the peripheral blood mononuclear cells from that sample were used for TCR beta sequencing. Genomic DNA was extracted from the blood cell samples with the Qiagen DNeasy Blood Extraction Kit. The germline V gene (reference sequence) sets CDR1 to MNHEY and CDR2 to SMNVEV. At the junction V is shortened by 6 bases and J by 0 bases, with 17 bases in between. Spanning cysteine to phenylalanine, the CDR3 consists of 16 amino acids. The kept DNA is CDR3 alone, 48 bases in frame from the first base. As for this clone: Its antigen is still unknown. The sample holds no much larger clone one base away, and base qualities are not on file.

Sequencing used PBMCs. The chain joins TRBV27 to TRBJ1-2; the D gene identity is not certain. This clonotype was sampled from a man between 35 and 55 years old in good health and CMV-seropositive. Read as DNA, the sequence is TGTGCCAGCAGCCTACGGTACGGGGAAGCTAACTATGGCTACACCTTC. Translated, this is CASSLRYGEANYGYTF.